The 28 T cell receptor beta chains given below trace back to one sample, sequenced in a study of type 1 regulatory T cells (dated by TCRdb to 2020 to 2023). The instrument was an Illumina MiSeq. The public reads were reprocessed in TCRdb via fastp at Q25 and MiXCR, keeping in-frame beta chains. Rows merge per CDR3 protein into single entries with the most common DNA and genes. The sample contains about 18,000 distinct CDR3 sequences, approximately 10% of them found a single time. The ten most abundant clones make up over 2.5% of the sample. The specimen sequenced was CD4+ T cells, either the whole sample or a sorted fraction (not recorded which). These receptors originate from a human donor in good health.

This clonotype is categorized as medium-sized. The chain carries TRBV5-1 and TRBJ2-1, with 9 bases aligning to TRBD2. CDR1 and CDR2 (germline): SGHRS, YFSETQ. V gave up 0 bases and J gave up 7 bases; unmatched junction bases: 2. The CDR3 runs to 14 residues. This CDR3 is CASSLASGRNEQFF. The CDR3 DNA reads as TGCGCCAGCAGCTTGGCGAGCGGGAGGAATGAGCAGTTCTTC. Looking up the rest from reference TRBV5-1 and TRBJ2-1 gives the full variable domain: KAGVTQTPRYLIKTRGQQVTLSCSPISGHRSVSWYQQTPGQGLQFLFEYFSETQRNKGNFPGRFSGRQFSNSRSEMNVSTLELGDSALYLCASSLASGRNEQFFGPGTRLTVL.

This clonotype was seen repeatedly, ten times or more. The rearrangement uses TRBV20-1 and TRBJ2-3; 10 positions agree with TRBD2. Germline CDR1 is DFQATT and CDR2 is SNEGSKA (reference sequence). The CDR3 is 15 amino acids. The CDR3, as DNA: TGCAGCAAGCGGGAGGGCCGTCAGAGTGCAGATACGCAGTATTTT. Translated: CSKREGRQSADTQYF.

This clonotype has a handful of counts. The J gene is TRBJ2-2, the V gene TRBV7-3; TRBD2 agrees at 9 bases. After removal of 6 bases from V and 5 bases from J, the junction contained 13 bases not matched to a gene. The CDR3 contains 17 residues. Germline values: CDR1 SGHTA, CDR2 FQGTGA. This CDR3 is CASSRDLGSGRTGELFF. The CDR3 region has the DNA TGTGCCAGCAGTCGAGACCTGGGTAGCGGGAGAACCGGGGAGCTGTTTTTT.

For the CDR3, the DNA is TGTGCCTGGTCGGCGGACTATGGCTACACCTTC. It encodes CAWSADYGYTF. The chain joins TRBV30 to TRBJ1-2; D is unclear. V was cut by 5 bases and J by 3 bases, with 7 bases left in between. The CDR3 spans 11 residues. CDR1 GTSNPN and CDR2 SVGIG come from the germline V gene (reference sequence).

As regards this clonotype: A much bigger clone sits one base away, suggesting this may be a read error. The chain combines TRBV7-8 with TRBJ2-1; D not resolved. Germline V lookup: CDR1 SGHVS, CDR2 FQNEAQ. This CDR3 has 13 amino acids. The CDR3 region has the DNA TGTACCAGCAGCTTTATCCCGGGCGATGAGCAGTTCTTC. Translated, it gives CTSSFIPGDEQFF. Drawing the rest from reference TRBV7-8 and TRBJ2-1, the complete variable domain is GAGVSQSPRYKVAKRGQDVALRCDPISGHVSLFWYQQALGQGPEFLTYFQNEAQLDKSGLPSDRFFAERPEGSVSTLKIQRTQQEDSAVYLCTSSFIPGDEQFFGPGTRLTVL.

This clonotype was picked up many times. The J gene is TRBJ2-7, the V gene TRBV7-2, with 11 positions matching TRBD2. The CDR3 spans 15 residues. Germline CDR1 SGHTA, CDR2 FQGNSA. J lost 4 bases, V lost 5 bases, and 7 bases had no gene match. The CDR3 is CASSPRLAGSYEQYF. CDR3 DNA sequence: TGTGCCAGCAGCCCCCGACTAGCGGGAAGTTACGAGCAGTACTTC.

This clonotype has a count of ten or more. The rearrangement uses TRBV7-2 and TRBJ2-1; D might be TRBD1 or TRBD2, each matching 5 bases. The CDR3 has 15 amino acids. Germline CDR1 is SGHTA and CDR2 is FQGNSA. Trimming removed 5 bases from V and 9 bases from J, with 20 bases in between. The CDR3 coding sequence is TGTGCCAGCAGCGATCCGGGACGCCCCTCCCGTGAGCAGTTCTTC. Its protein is CASSDPGRPSREQFF.

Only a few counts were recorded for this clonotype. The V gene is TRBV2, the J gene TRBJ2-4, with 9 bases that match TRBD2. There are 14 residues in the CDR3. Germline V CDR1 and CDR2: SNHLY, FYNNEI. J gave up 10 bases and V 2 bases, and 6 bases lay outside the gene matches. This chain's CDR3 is CASSENLSGSIQYF. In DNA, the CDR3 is TGTGCCAGCAGTGAAAATCTTAGCGGGAGTATTCAGTACTTC.

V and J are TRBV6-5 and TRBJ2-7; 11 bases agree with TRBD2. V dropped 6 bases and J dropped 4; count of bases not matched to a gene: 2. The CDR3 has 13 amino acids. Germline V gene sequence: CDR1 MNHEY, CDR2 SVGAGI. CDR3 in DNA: TGTGCCAGCAGCGGGACTAGCGGATACGAGCAGTACTTC. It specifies CASSGTSGYEQYF.

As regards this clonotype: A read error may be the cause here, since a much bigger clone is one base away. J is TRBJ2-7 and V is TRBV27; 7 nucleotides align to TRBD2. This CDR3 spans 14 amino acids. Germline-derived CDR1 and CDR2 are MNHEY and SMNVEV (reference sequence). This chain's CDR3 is CTSRRAGPSYEQYF. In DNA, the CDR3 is TGTACCAGCAGGAGAGCGGGACCTTCCTACGAGCAGTACTTC.

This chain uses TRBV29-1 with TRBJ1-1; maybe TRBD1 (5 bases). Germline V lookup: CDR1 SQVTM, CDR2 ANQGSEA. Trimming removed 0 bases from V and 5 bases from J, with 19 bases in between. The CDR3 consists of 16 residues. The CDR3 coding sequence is TGCAGCGTTGAAGATCGTTTGGGGGAGCCGGGGACTGAAGCTTTCTTT. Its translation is CSVEDRLGEPGTEAFF.

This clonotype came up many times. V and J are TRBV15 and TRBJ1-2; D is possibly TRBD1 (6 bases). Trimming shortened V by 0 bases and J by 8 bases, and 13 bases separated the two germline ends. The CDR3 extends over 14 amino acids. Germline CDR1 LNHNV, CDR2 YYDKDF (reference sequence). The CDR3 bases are TGTGCCACCAGCAGAGAAACGGGGGCAATCGGCTACACCTTC. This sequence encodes CATSRETGAIGYTF.

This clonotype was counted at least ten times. The CDR3 loop reads CASSLAYGAEQYF. In DNA form, the CDR3 reads TGCGCCAGCAGCTTGGCTTACGGGGCCGAGCAGTACTTC. This chain links TRBV5-1 with TRBJ2-7, with D possibly called TRBD1 or TRBD2 (5 bases each). Germline assignment: CDR1 SGHRS and CDR2 YFSETQ. Trimming shortened V by 0 bases and J by 6 bases, and 10 bases separated the two germline ends. The CDR3 runs to 13 residues. Filled out from reference TRBV5-1 and TRBJ2-7, the complete variable domain reads KAGVTQTPRYLIKTRGQQVTLSCSPISGHRSVSWYQQTPGQGLQFLFEYFSETQRNKGNFPGRFSGRQFSNSRSEMNVSTLELGDSALYLCASSLAYGAEQYFGPGTRLTVT.

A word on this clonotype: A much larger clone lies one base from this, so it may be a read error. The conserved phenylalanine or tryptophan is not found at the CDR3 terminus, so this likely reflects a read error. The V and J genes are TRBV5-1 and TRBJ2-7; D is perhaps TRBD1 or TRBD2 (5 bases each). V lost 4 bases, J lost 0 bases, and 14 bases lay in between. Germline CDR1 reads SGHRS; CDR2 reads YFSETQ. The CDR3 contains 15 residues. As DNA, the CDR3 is TGCGCCAGCAGCCCTGGGGCAGGGAGCTCCTACGAGCAGTACATC. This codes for CASSPGAGSSYEQYI.

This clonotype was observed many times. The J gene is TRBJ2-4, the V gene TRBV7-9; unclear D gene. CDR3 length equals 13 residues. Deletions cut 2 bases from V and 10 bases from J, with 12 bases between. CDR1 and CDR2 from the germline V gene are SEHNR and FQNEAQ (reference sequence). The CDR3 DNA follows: TGTGCCAGCAGCTTACCGACCCCCTTAATTCAGTACTTC. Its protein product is CASSLPTPLIQYF. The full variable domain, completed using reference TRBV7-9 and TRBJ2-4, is DTGVSQNPRHKITKRGQNVTFRCDPISEHNRLYWYRQTLGQGPEFLTYFQNEAQLEKSRLLSDRFSAERPKGSFSTLEIQRTEQGDSAMYLCASSLPTPLIQYFGAGTRLSVL.

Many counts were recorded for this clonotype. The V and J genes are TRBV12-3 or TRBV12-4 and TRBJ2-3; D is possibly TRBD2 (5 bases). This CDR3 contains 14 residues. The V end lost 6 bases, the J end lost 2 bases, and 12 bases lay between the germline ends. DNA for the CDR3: TGTGCCAGCAGCCCCGGGGTTTTCACAGATACGCAGTATTTT. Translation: CASSPGVFTDTQYF.

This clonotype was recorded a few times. The CDR3 DNA follows: TGTGCCAGCAGCTTCCCAGGCACAGATACGCAGTATTTT. Its translation: CASSFPGTDTQYF. The chain joins TRBV5-6 to TRBJ2-3; D gene unclear. The CDR3 loop spans 13 amino acids. The ends were cut back, 2 bases at V and 1 base at J, with 5 bases in the middle. CDR1 and CDR2 from the germline V gene are SGHDT and YYEEEE.

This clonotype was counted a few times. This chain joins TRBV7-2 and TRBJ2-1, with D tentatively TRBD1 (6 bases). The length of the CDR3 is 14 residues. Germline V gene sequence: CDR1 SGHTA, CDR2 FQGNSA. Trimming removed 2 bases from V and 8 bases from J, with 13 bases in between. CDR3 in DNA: TGTGCCAGCAGCTTATACCGAACAGGGCATGAGCAGTTCTTC. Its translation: CASSLYRTGHEQFF.

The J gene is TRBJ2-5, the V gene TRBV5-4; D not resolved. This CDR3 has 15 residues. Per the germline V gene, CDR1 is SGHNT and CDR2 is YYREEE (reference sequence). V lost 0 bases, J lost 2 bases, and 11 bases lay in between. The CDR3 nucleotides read TGTGCCAGCAGCTTGGAACCGGCTAGTCAAGAGACCCAGTACTTC. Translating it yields CASSLEPASQETQYF.

This chain's CDR3 is CSARGGDKGTEAFF. In DNA, the CDR3 is TGCAGTGCTAGGGGGGGAGACAAGGGCACTGAAGCTTTCTTT. The J gene is TRBJ1-1, the V gene TRBV20-1; weak D call: TRBD1 (5 bases). The CDR3 sequence is 14 residues long. Germline V gene data show CDR1 as DFQATT and CDR2 as SNEGSKA (reference sequence). The ends were cut back, 3 bases at V and 4 bases at J, with 15 bases in the middle.

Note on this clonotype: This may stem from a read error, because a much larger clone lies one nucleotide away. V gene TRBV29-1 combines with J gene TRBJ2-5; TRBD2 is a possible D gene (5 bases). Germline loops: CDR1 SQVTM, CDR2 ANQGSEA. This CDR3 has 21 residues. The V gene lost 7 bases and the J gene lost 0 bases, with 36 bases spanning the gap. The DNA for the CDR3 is TGCAGCGCTGCGCGGGCGGTATCCTTAGATCAAATCAGACCGTACCAAGAGACCCAGTACTTC. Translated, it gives CSAARAVSLDQIRPYQETQYF. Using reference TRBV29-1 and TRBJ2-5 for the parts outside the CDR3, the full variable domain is SAVISQKPSRDICQRGTSLTIQCQVDSQVTMMFWYRQQPGQSLTLIATANQGSEATYESGFVIDKFPISRPNLTFSTLTVSNMSPEDSSIYLCSAARAVSLDQIRPYQETQYFGPGTRLLVL.

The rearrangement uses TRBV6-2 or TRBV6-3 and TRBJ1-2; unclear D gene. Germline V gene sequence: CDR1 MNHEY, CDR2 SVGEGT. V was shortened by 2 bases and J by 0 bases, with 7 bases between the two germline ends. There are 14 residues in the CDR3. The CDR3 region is CASSYRQTNYGYTF. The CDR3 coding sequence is TGTGCCAGCAGTTACCGCCAGACTAACTATGGCTACACCTTC.

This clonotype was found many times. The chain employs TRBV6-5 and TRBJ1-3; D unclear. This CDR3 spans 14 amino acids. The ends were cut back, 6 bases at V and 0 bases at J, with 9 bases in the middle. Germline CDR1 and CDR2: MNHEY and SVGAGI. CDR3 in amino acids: CASRARGSGNTIYF. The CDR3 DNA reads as TGTGCCAGCAGAGCCCGTGGCTCTGGAAACACCATATATTTT.

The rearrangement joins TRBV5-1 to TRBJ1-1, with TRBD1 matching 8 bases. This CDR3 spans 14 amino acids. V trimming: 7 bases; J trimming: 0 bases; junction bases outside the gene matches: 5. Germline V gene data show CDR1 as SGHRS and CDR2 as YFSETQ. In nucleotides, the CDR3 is TGCGCCAGCCGACAGGGGCCAATGAACACTGAAGCTTTCTTT. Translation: CASRQGPMNTEAFF.

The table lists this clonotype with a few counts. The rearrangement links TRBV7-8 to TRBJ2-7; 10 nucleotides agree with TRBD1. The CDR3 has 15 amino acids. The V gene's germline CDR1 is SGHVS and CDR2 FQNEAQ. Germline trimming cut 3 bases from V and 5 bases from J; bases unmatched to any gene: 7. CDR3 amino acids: CASSFPGTGANEQYF. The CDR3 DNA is TGTGCCAGCAGCTTTCCCGGGACAGGGGCCAACGAGCAGTACTTC.

DNA for the CDR3: TGTGCCAGCTCAACCTCCCTAGGATACAATGAGCAGTTCTTC. Translated: CASSTSLGYNEQFF. The rearrangement joins TRBV27 to TRBJ2-1; no clear D. Germline V gene data show CDR1 as MNHEY and CDR2 as SMNVEV (reference sequence). V was cut by 8 bases and J by 4 bases, with 15 bases left in between. The length of the CDR3 is 14 residues.

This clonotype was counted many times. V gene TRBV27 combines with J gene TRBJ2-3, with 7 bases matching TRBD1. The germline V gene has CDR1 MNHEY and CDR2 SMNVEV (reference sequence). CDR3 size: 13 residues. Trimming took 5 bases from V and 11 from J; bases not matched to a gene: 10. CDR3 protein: CASSRPPGQLQYF. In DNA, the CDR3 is TGTGCCAGCAGTAGACCTCCGGGACAGTTGCAGTATTTT.

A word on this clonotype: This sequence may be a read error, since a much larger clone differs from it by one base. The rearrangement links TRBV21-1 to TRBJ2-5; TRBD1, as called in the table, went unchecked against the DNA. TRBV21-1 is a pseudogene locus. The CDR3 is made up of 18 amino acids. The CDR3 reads CASSRALGQGHQQETQYF. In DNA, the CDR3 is TGTGCCAGCAGCAGAGCATTAGGACAGGGACATCAACAAGAGACCCAGTACTTC.